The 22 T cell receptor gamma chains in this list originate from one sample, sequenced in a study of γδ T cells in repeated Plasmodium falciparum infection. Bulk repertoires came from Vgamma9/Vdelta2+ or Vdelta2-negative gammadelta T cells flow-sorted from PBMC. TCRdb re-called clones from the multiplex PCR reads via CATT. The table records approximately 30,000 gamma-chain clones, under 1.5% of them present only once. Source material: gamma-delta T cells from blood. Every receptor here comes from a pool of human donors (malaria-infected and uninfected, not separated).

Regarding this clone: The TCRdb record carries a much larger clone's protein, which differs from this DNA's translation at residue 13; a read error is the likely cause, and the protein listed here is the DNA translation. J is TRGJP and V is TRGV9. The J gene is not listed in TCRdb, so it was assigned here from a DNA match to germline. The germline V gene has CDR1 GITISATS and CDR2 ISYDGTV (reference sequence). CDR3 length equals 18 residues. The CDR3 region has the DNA TGTGCCTTGTGGGAGGCCACCTTACTGGGGTTGGGCATAAAAATCAAGGTATTT. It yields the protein CALWEATLLGLGIKIKVF.

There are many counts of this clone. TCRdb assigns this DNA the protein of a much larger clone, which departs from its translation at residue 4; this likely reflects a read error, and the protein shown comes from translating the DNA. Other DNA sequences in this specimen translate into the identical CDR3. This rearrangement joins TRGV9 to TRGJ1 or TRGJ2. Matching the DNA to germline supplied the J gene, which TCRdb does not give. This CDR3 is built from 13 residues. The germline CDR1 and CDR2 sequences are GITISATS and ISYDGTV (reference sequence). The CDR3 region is CALREKRNYKKLF. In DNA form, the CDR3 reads TGTGCCTTGCGGGAGAAGCGGAATTATAAGAAACTCTTT.

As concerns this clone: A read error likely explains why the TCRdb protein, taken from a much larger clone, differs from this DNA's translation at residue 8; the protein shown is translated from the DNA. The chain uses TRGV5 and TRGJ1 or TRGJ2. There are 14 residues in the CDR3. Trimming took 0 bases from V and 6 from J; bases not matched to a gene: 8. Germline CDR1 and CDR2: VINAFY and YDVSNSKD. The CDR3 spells CATWDRPSRYKKLF. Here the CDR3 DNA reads TGTGCCACCTGGGACAGGCCGTCACGTTATAAGAAACTCTTT.

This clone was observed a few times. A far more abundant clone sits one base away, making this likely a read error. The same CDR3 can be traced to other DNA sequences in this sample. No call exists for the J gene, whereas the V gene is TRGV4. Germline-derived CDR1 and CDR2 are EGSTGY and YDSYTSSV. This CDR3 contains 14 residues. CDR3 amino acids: CATWDGLQRGKKLF. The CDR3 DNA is TGTGCCACCTGGGATGGGCTCCAAAGGGGTAAGAAACTCTTC.

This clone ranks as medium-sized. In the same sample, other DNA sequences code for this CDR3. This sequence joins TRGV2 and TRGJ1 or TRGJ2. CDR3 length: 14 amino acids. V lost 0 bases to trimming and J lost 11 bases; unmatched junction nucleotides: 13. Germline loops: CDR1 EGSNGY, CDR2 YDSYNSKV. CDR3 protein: CATWDGPQHREKLF. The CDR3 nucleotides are TGTGCCACCTGGGACGGGCCTCAACATCGGGAGAAACTCTTT.

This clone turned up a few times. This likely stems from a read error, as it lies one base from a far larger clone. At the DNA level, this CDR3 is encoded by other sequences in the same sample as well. The CDR3 sequence: CALWEVHPRKKLF. CDR3 DNA: TGTGCCTTGTGGGAGGTGCATCCCCGTAAGAAACTCTTT. The rearrangement links TRGV9 to TRGJ1 or TRGJ2. The J gene is absent in TCRdb and was assigned here via DNA matching to germline. This CDR3 is built from 13 residues. V was clipped by 0 bases and J by 9 bases; unmatched bases: 8. Germline V CDR1 and CDR2: GITISATS, ISYDGTV (reference sequence).

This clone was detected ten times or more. The chain's CDR3 is CALWEVYSSDWIKTF. The CDR3 region has the DNA TGTGCCTTGTGGGAGGTTTATAGTAGTGATTGGATCAAGACGTTT. V is TRGV9 and J is TRGJP2. TCRdb records no J gene; here it was assigned by comparing the DNA to germline. The CDR3 consists of 15 residues. CDR1 is GITISATS, CDR2 ISYDGTV, per germline (reference sequence). With V trimmed by 1 base and J by 0 bases, 2 bases remained unmatched.

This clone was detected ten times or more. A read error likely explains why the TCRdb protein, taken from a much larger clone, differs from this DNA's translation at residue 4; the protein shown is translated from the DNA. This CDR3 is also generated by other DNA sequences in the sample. In nucleotides, the CDR3 is TGTGCCTTGCGGGAGGTAGAGTTGGGCAAAAAAATCAAGGTATTT. This encodes CALREVELGKKIKVF. V usage is TRGV9 and J usage is TRGJP. CDR1 GITISATS and CDR2 ISYDGTV come from the germline V gene (reference sequence). The CDR3 runs 15 residues.

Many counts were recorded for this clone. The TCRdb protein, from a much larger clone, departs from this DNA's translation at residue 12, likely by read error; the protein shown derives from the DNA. CDR3 coding DNA: TGTGCCTTGTGGGAGGTGATTCAAGAGTTGGGCGAAAAAATCAAGGTATTT. This translates into CALWEVIQELGEKIKVF. The chain carries TRGV9 and TRGJP. No J segment appears in TCRdb, so it was assigned here by matching the sequence to germline. The CDR3 runs to 17 residues. In germline, CDR1 is GITISATS, CDR2 ISYDGTV (reference sequence).

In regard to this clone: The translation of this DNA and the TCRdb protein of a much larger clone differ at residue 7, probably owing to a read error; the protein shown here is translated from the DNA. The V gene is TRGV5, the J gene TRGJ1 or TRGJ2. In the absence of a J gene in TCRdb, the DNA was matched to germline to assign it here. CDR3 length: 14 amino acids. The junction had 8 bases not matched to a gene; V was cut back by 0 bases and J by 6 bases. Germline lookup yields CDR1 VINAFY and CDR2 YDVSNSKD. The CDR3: CATWDRLLRYKKLF. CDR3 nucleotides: TGTGCCACCTGGGACAGGCTGTTACGTTATAAGAAACTCTTT.

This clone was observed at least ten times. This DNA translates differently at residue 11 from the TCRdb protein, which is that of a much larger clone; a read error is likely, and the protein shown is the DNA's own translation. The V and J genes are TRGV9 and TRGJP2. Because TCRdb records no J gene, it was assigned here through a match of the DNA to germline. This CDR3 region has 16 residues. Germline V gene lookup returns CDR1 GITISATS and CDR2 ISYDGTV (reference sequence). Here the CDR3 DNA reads TGTGCCTTGTGGGAGGTGGTTGGGGGTAGTGGTTGGATCAAGACGTTT. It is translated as CALWEVVGGSGWIKTF.

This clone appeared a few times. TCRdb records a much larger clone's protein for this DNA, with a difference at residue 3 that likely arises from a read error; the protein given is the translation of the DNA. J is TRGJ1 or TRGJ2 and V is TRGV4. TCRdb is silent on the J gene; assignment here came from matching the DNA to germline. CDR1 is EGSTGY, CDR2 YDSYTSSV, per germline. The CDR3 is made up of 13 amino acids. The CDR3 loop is CAAWDRGYYKKLF. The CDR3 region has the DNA TGTGCCGCCTGGGACCGCGGATATTATAAGAAACTCTTT.

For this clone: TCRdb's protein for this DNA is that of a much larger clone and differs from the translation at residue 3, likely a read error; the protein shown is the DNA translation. The CDR3 here is CAAWDVGDWIKTF. CDR3 DNA sequence: TGTGCCGCCTGGGATGTCGGTGATTGGATCAAGACGTTT. This rearrangement joins TRGV4 to TRGJP2. CDR1 is EGSTGY and CDR2 is YDSYTSSV in the germline V gene. The CDR3 is 13 amino acids.

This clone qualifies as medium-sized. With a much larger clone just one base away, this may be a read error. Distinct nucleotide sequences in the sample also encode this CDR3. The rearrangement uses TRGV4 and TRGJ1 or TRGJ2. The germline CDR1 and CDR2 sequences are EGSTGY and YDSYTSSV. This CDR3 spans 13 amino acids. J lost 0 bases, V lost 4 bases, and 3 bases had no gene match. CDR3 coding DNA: TGTGCCACCTGGGACGCGAATTATTATAAGAAACTCTTT. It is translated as CATWDANYYKKLF.

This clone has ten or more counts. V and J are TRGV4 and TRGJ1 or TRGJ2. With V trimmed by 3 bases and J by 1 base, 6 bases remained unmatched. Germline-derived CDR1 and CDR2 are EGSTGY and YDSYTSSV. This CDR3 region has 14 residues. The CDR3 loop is CATWDRVNYYKKLF. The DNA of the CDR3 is TGTGCCACCTGGGATAGGGTCAATTATTATAAGAAACTCTTT.

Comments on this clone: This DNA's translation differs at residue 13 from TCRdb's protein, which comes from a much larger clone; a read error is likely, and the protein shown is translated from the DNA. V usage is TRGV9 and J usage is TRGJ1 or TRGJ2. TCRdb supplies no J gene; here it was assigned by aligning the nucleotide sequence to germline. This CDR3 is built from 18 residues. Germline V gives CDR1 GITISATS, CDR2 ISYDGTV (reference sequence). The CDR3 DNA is TGTGCCTTGTGGGAGGTATCCCAAGGGCTATCGAATTTTTATAAGAAACTCTTT. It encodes CALWEVSQGLSNFYKKLF.

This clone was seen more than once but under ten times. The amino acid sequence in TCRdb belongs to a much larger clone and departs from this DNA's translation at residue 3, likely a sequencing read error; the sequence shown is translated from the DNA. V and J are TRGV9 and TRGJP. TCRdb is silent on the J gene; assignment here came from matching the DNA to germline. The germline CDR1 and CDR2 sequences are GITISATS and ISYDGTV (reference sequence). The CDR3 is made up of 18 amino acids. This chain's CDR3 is CASWEVGTQELGKKIKVF. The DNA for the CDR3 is TGTGCCTCGTGGGAGGTGGGTACGCAAGAGTTGGGCAAAAAAATCAAGGTATTT.

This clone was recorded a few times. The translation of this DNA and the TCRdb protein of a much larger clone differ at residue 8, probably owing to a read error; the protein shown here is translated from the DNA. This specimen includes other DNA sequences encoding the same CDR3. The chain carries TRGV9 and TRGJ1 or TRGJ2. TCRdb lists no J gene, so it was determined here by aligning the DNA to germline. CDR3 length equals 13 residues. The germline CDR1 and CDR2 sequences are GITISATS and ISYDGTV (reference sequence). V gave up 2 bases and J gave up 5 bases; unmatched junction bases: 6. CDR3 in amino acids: CALWEDSHYKKLF. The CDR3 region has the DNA TGTGCCTTGTGGGAGGACTCACATTATAAGAAACTCTTT.

The CDR3 nucleotides are TGTGCCACCTGGGACGGCGATAAGGGCTATTATTATAAGAAACTCTTT. This codes for CATWDGDKGYYYKKLF. The V gene is TRGV3, the J gene TRGJ1 or TRGJ2. Here the J gene was assigned by germline matching of the DNA, as TCRdb has none. V was pared by 3 bases and J by 2 bases, with 13 bases of the junction left unmatched. CDR1 VTNTFY and CDR2 YDVSTARD come from the germline V gene (reference sequence). This CDR3 contains 16 residues.

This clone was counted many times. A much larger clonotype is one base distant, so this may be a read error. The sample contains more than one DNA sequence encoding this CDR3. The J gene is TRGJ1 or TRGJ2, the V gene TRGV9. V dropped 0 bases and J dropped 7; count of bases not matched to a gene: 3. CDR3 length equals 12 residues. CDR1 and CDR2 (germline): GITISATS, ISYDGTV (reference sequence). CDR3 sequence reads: CALWEVRYKKLF. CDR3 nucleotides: TGTGCCTTGTGGGAGGTGAGGTATAAGAAACTCTTT.

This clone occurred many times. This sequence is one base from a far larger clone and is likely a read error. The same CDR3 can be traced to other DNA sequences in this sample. The CDR3 coding sequence is TGTGCCACCTGGGGCACCCTATGCTATAAGAAACTCTTT. Translated, it gives CATWGTLCYKKLF. The chain carries TRGV5P and TRGJ1 or TRGJ2. The J gene, left out of TCRdb, was set here by checking the DNA against germline. TRGV5P is reported as a pseudogene. There are 13 residues in the CDR3.

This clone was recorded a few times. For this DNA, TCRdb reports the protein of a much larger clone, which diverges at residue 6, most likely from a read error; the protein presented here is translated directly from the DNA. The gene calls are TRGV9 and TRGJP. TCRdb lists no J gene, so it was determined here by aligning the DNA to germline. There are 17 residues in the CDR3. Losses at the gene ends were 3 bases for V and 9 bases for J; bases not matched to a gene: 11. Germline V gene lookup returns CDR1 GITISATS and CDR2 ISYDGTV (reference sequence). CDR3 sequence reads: CALWEMEEVLGKKIKVF. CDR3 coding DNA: TGTGCCTTGTGGGAGATGGAGGAGGTGTTGGGCAAAAAAATCAAGGTATTT.